What follows are 19 T cell receptor beta chains derived from one specimen sequenced in a study of Ad26.COV2.S vaccination and SARS-CoV-2 variants. The repertoire was sequenced with immunoSEQ multiplex PCR; TCRdb's copy has only in-frame clones and lacks some. This sample has roughly 380,000 clones, with around nine tenths found just once. Stated treatment: 15 to 20 received Ad26.COV2.S at low or high dose, single or two shots; roughly five received placebo; per-sample allocation not given. Sampling occurred on day 63 after the first vaccine or placebo injection. The sequences come from peripheral blood, collected in a trial of Ad26.COV2.S vaccine versus placebo. The receptors here all came from a person between 18 and 65 years old who received the Ad26.COV2.S COVID-19 vaccine or a placebo.

The gene calls are TRBV10-3 and TRBJ2-3; D is perhaps TRBD1 (7 bases). Germline CDR1 reads ENHRY; CDR2 reads SYGVKD. With 0 bases removed from V and 4 bases from J, the gap between germline ends came to 11 bases. The CDR3 is made up of 15 amino acids. CDR3 region: CAISESEGAPDTQYF. CDR3 bases: TGTGCCATCAGTGAGTCGGAGGGGGCCCCAGATACGCAGTATTTT.

V is TRBV7-2 and J is TRBJ2-5, with D possibly being TRBD1 (7 bases). V lost 2 bases and J lost 2, with 12 bases in between. CDR3 size: 15 residues. CDR1 is SGHTA, CDR2 FQGNSA, per germline. CDR3 DNA sequence: TGTGCCAGCAGCTTATCTTCAGGGGGGCAAGAGACCCAGTACTTC. It is translated as CASSLSSGGQETQYF.

The rearrangement links TRBV7-9 to TRBJ1-6; 8 nucleotides line up with TRBD1. There are 15 residues in the CDR3. With V trimmed by 5 bases and J by 9 bases, 9 bases remained unmatched. Per the germline V gene, CDR1 is SEHNR and CDR2 is FQNEAQ (reference sequence). CDR3 in amino acids: CASSDRQGLGSPLHF. The CDR3, as DNA: TGTGCCAGCAGCGACAGACAGGGGTTGGGTTCACCCCTCCACTTT.

This clone has only one observation. The gene calls are TRBV21-1 and TRBJ2-3; TRBD1, the D gene given by the table, was not confirmed from the DNA. TRBV21-1 is a pseudogene. This CDR3 has 19 residues. This CDR3 is CASSPRDIEASTGTDTQYF. The CDR3, as DNA: TGTGCCAGCAGCCCCCGGGACATCGAGGCTAGCACGGGCACAGATACGCAGTATTTT.

A few counts support this clone. The chain is built from TRBV7-9 and TRBJ1-2; 10 nucleotides agree with TRBD1. Germline CDR1 reads SEHNR; CDR2 reads FQNEAQ (reference sequence). Trimming at V came to 5 bases and at J to 3 bases, leaving 9 bases not matched to a gene. There are 16 residues in the CDR3. As DNA, the CDR3 is TGTGCCAGCAGCGACTCTGCGGGACAGGGGTACTATGGCTACACCTTC. Amino acid sequence: CASSDSAGQGYYGYTF.

This chain links TRBV11-1 with TRBJ1-2; the D is unclear. There are 12 residues in the CDR3. Germline V lookup: CDR1 SGHAT, CDR2 FQDESV (reference sequence). Trimming removed 1 base from V and 9 bases from J, with 9 bases in between. The CDR3 region is CASSLGGSRYTF. Here the CDR3 DNA reads TGTGCCAGCAGCTTAGGAGGATCCCGCTACACCTTC. Drawing the rest from reference TRBV11-1 and TRBJ1-2, the complete variable domain is EAEVAQSPRYKITEKSQAVAFWCDPISGHATLYWYRQILGQGPELLVQFQDESVVDDSQLPKDRFSAERLKGVDSTLKIQPAELGDSAMYLCASSLGGSRYTFGSGTRLTVV.

The V and J genes are TRBV13 and TRBJ1-2, with no clear D. The CDR3 runs to 12 residues. Trimming took 8 bases from V and 4 from J, leaving 11 bases between them. CDR1 is PRHDT, CDR2 FYEKMQ, per germline (reference sequence). The CDR3 coding sequence is TGTGCCAGCGGGCGGCAGATCTATGGCTACACCTTC. It specifies CASGRQIYGYTF.

This chain links TRBV27 with TRBJ1-6, with 8 bases lining up with TRBD1. The CDR3 spans 15 residues. The germline V gene encodes CDR1 MNHEY and CDR2 SMNVEV (reference sequence). V lost 5 bases and J lost 7; bases outside the gene matches: 7. The CDR3 sequence is CASSPYRDRNSPLHF. CDR3 coding DNA: TGTGCCAGCAGTCCCTACCGGGACAGGAATTCACCCCTCCACTTT.

A single count supports this clone. The same CDR3 is also encoded by other DNA sequences in this sample. The chain carries TRBV6-5 and TRBJ1-2, with no clear D. The germline V gene has CDR1 MNHEY and CDR2 SVGAGI. Trimming removed 6 bases from V and 2 bases from J, with 10 bases in between. CDR3 length: 13 residues. Written as DNA, the CDR3 is TGTGCCAGCAGCCTAACTGGAAACTATGGCTACACCTTC. Translating it yields CASSLTGNYGYTF.

CDR3 coding DNA: TGTGCCAGCAGCTCGTCGAGGGAGCAGTACTTC. Its translation: CASSSSREQYF. The rearrangement uses TRBV6-2 or TRBV6-3 and TRBJ2-7; D uncertain. The V end was cut by 6 bases, the J end by 7 bases, with 10 bases between. The CDR3 contains 11 residues. The germline V gene encodes CDR1 MNHEY and CDR2 SVGEGT.

The J gene is TRBJ1-1, the V gene TRBV19, with no clear D. CDR1 is LNHDA and CDR2 is SQIVND in the germline V gene (reference sequence). This CDR3 is built from 15 residues. The V end was cut by 2 bases, the J end by 1 base, with 11 bases between. The CDR3: CASSITDGGNTEAFF. CDR3 coding DNA: TGTGCCAGTAGTATAACGGACGGAGGGAACACTGAAGCTTTCTTT.

The rearrangement joins TRBV5-1 to TRBJ2-7, with 10 nucleotides matching TRBD1. After removal of 1 base from V and 2 bases from J, the junction contained 6 bases not matched to a gene. The CDR3 loop spans 16 amino acids. CDR1 and CDR2 from the germline V gene are SGHRS and YFSETQ. CDR3 DNA sequence: TGCGCCAGCAGCTTGTTTGTGGGACAGGGGACCTACGAGCAGTACTTC. It is translated as CASSLFVGQGTYEQYF.

The V call is TRBV5-1, the J call TRBJ2-7; TRBD1 matches 7 bases. Trimming took 5 bases from V and 0 from J; bases not matched to a gene: 8. Germline CDR1 is SGHRS and CDR2 is YFSETQ. The CDR3 consists of 15 residues. The CDR3 DNA reads as TGCGCCAGCAGGGGGACAGCCAGCAGCTCCTACGAGCAGTACTTC. Amino acid sequence: CASRGTASSSYEQYF.

The CDR3 DNA reads TGCAGCGGCGAACGCGGGGGACGCCTCGAAGCTTTCTTT. It encodes CSGERGGRLEAFF. The rearrangement joins TRBV29-1 to TRBJ1-1; D possibly corresponds to TRBD1 (5 bases). Trimming left V 7 bases short and J 8 bases short, with 20 bases between. CDR3 length: 13 amino acids. Germline values: CDR1 SQVTM, CDR2 ANQGSEA.

The sample holds one count of this clone. V gene TRBV6-5 combines with J gene TRBJ2-7; D is possibly TRBD1 (6 bases). From germline, CDR1 is MNHEY and CDR2 SVGAGI. The CDR3 is 15 residues long. Trimming took off 6 bases at V and 2 bases at J, with 17 bases between the two ends. DNA of the CDR3: TGTGCCAGCAGCGATCACCGGGACACCGCCTACGAGCAGTACTTC. As protein: CASSDHRDTAYEQYF.

CDR3 nucleotides: TGTGCCAGCAGCTTAAGCGGGGGGGCTGGTACCGGGGAGCTGTTTTTT. It yields the protein CASSLSGGAGTGELFF. J is TRBJ2-2 and V is TRBV7-2; 10 bases are shared with TRBD2. CDR1 SGHTA and CDR2 FQGNSA come from the germline V gene. The V gene end was trimmed by 2 bases and the J gene end by 5 bases; junction bases not matched to a gene: 5. This CDR3 spans 16 amino acids. Complete variable domain (other parts from reference TRBV7-2 and TRBJ2-2): GAGVSQSPSNKVTEKGKDVELRCDPISGHTALYWYRQSLGQGLEFLIYFQGNSAPDKSGLPSDRFSAERTGGSVSTLTIQRTQQEDSAVYLCASSLSGGAGTGELFFGEGSRLTVL.

This chain connects TRBV30 to TRBJ2-7; tentatively, D is TRBD1 or TRBD2 (5 bases each). From germline, CDR1 is GTSNPN and CDR2 SVGIG (reference sequence). With 6 bases removed from V and 0 bases from J, the gap between germline ends came to 9 bases. The CDR3 is made up of 12 amino acids. The CDR3 loop reads CACPGTSYEQYF. CDR3 DNA: TGTGCCTGCCCTGGGACCTCCTACGAGCAGTACTTC. The full variable domain, completed using reference TRBV30 and TRBJ2-7, is SQTIHQWPATLVQPVGSPLSLECTVEGTSNPNLYWYRQAAGRGLQLLFYSVGIGQISSEVPQNLSASRPQDRQFILSSKKLLLSDSGFYLCACPGTSYEQYFGPGTRLTVT.

J is TRBJ1-3 and V is TRBV19, with TRBD1 matching over 8 bases. Germline V gene data show CDR1 as LNHDA and CDR2 as SQIVND (reference sequence). The CDR3 contains 22 residues. With 3 bases clipped from V and 0 bases from J, the junction kept 22 bases outside the gene matches. The CDR3 sequence: CASSILFKGQGHTHFSGNTIYF. The CDR3 DNA reads as TGTGCCAGTAGTATTCTCTTTAAAGGACAGGGACATACTCATTTCTCTGGAAACACCATATATTTT.

The J gene is TRBJ1-4, the V gene TRBV5-1, with 7 bases matching TRBD1. This CDR3 has 16 amino acids. Germline V gene data show CDR1 as SGHRS and CDR2 as YFSETQ. Trimming cost V 1 base and J 8 bases; bases outside gene matches: 11. The CDR3 here is CASSLTPQGEGEKLFF. CDR3 coding DNA: TGCGCCAGCAGCTTGACCCCTCAGGGGGAAGGGGAAAAACTGTTTTTT.